This paragraph reports one T cell receptor beta chain. Its antigen is currently unknown. Libraries were made from TCR beta cDNA, and they carried unique molecular identifiers. A population of about 1 to 11 million T cells gave rise to about 500,000 cDNA molecules. TCRdb ran MiXCR on the PCR reads and lists one entry per CDR3 protein. Here the sample spans 800,000 to 950,000 distinct CDR3 sequences, about 53% being singletons. This sample is drawn from a study of post-analysis software for immune sequencing data. The CDR3 is 15 residues long. V was trimmed by 1 base and J by 4 bases, leaving 13 bases between them. Germline assignment: CDR1 LNHNV and CDR2 YYDKDF (reference sequence). Whole-study results and caveats: Among multiple sclerosis patients, normalized Chao1 diversity was significantly below that of controls. The five TRBV segments detected at higher frequency in patients than in controls included TRBV5-6, TRBV5-1 and TRBV20-1.

Specimen: blood. The receptor was isolated from a girl aged 5-17 years with multiple sclerosis. This chain uses TRBV15 with TRBJ2-5; possibly TRBD2 for D (7 bases). The CDR3 DNA follows: TGTGCCACCAGCAGAGCGGGGGGCATCGGAGAGACCCAGTACTTC. It translates to CATSRAGGIGETQYF. The full variable domain, in which reference TRBV15 and TRBJ2-5 provide the parts outside the CDR3, is DAMVIQNPRYQVTQFGKPVTLSCSQTLNHNVMYWYQQKSSQAPKLLFHYYDKDFNNEADTPDNFQSRRPNTSFCFLDIRSPGLGDTAMYLCATSRAGGIGETQYFGPGTRLLVL.